Following are 19 T cell receptor beta chains from one sample sequenced in a study of OX40 agonist ivuxolimab in advanced cancers. The method was immunoSEQ multiplex PCR; TCRdb's version includes in-frame clones alone and lacks a portion of them. This sample has some 41,000 clones; about 90% occur once, and the top ten carry more than 3%. Sequencing used CD4+ or CD8+ T cells sorted from blood, obtained in a trial of the OX40 agonist ivuxolimab. These receptors were obtained from an adult with an advanced solid tumor such as melanoma, head and neck, liver or kidney cancer.

A note on this clone: An end of the junction differs from the germline gene, which may be a read error. The chain joins TRBV2 to TRBJ1-2, with D tentatively TRBD1 (6 bases). Per the germline V gene, CDR1 is SNHLY and CDR2 is FYNNEI. The CDR3 is 11 amino acids. DNA for the CDR3: TGTGCCAGCCCTGAGGCGAGGGACATTGGATTC. It yields the protein CASPEARDIGF.

The V call is TRBV7-2, the J call TRBJ1-5, with 7 bases fitting TRBD1. There are 15 residues in the CDR3. Germline CDR1 is SGHTA and CDR2 is FQGNSA. The V segment lost 1 base and the J segment 6 bases; nucleotides outside the gene matches: 6. For the CDR3, the DNA is TGTGCCAGCAGCTTAGGGGTAGGGGGCATTCAGCCCCAGCATTTT. It is translated as CASSLGVGGIQPQHF.

This chain connects TRBV7-8 to TRBJ2-7; D is possibly TRBD2 (5 bases). The germline CDR1 and CDR2 sequences are SGHVS and FQNEAQ. V was trimmed by 3 bases and J by 4 bases, leaving 19 bases between them. The CDR3 has 16 residues. The CDR3 region is CASSFSVTRSGYEQYF. In DNA, the CDR3 is TGTGCCAGCAGCTTCTCGGTAACTAGGAGTGGGTACGAGCAGTACTTC.

This chain joins TRBV19 and TRBJ2-2; D gene uncertain. There are 14 residues in the CDR3. V lost 9 bases and J 0 bases, leaving 11 bases between the germline ends. In germline, CDR1 is LNHDA, CDR2 SQIVND (reference sequence). The CDR3 sequence: CASLREPNTGELFF. The CDR3 DNA sequence: TGTGCCAGCCTAAGGGAACCGAACACCGGGGAGCTGTTTTTT.

This chain links TRBV6-5 with TRBJ1-1; tentatively, D is TRBD1 (5 bases). Trimming cost V 2 bases and J 7 bases, with 8 bases left between them. The germline gives CDR1 MNHEY, CDR2 SVGAGI. CDR3 length: 12 amino acids. In DNA form, the CDR3 reads TGTGCCAGCAGTTACATCCAGGGTGAAGCTTTCTTT. Translation: CASSYIQGEAFF.

The chain uses TRBV2 and TRBJ2-1; D is uncertain. Looked up from germline, CDR1 is SNHLY and CDR2 is FYNNEI. The ends were cut back, 5 bases at V and 0 bases at J, with 5 bases in the middle. CDR3 length: 13 residues. CDR3 in DNA: TGTGCCAGCAGTCCGAGCTCCTACAATGAGCAGTTCTTC. Residues: CASSPSSYNEQFF. Filled out from reference TRBV2 and TRBJ2-1, the complete variable domain reads EPEVTQTPSHQVTQMGQEVILRCVPISNHLYFYWYRQILGQKVEFLVSFYNNEISEKSEIFDDQFSVERPDGSNFTLKIRSTKLEDSAMYFCASSPSSYNEQFFGPGTRLTVL.

This chain uses TRBV6-6 with TRBJ2-7; TRBD2 might be the D (6 bases). Deletions cut 2 bases from V and 3 bases from J, with 14 bases between. CDR3 length equals 15 residues. CDR1 and CDR2 from the germline V gene are MNHNY and SVGAGI (reference sequence). The CDR3 region is CASSYGGTLYYEQYF. Here the CDR3 DNA reads TGTGCCAGCAGTTACGGCGGGACGTTATACTACGAGCAGTACTTC.

This chain joins TRBV5-1 and TRBJ2-5; tentatively, D is TRBD1 (6 bases). Trimming cost V 2 bases and J 5 bases, with 7 bases left between them. The germline V gene has CDR1 SGHRS and CDR2 YFSETQ. The CDR3 sequence is 12 residues long. The CDR3 is CASSFQGETQYF. The CDR3 DNA follows: TGCGCCAGCAGCTTCCAGGGGGAGACCCAGTACTTC.

The chain joins TRBV28 to TRBJ2-3, with D perhaps matching TRBD1 or TRBD2 (5 bases each). The CDR3 length is 15 residues. From germline, CDR1 is MDHEN and CDR2 SYDVKM. The V and J ends lost 2 bases and 1 base respectively, with 10 bases between them. The DNA for the CDR3 is TGTGCCAGCAGTTTAGCTAGGGGACGCACAGATACGCAGTATTTT. This sequence encodes CASSLARGRTDTQYF. Full variable domain (missing parts from reference TRBV28 and TRBJ2-3): DVKVTQSSRYLVKRTGEKVFLECVQDMDHENMFWYRQDPGLGLRLIYFSYDVKMKEKGDIPEGYSVSREKKERFSLILESASTNQTSMYLCASSLARGRTDTQYFGPGTRLTVL.

The chain couples TRBV7-2 to TRBJ2-3; perhaps TRBD2 as D (5 bases). Trimming cost V 4 bases and J 6 bases, with 14 bases left between them. Germline-derived CDR1 and CDR2 are SGHTA and FQGNSA. The CDR3 length is 14 residues. The CDR3 region has the DNA TGTGCCAGCAGCTCCCCTGGGAGCCCGGATACGCAGTATTTT. Translating gives CASSSPGSPDTQYF.

The chain uses TRBV10-3 and TRBJ1-2, with D unresolved. This CDR3 region has 14 residues. V was clipped by 3 bases and J by 6 bases, with 14 bases between them. The V gene's germline CDR1 is ENHRY and CDR2 SYGVKD. Here the CDR3 reads CAISDLGRTDGYTF. The CDR3 DNA sequence: TGTGCCATCAGTGACCTAGGACGTACTGATGGCTACACCTTC.

The sample holds one count of this clone. The chain employs TRBV5-8 and TRBJ2-7; TRBD1 matches at 7 bases. The CDR3 totals 14 residues. V gave up 3 bases and J gave up 3 bases; unmatched junction bases: 6. Germline CDR1 and CDR2: SGHTS and YDEGEE. DNA for the CDR3: TGTGCCAGCAGCTACCCCGGGACAGACTACGAGCAGTACTTC. The encoded protein is CASSYPGTDYEQYF.

This chain links TRBV10-3 with TRBJ1-2; no firm D call. Germline-derived CDR1 and CDR2 are ENHRY and SYGVKD. Trimming stripped 2 bases from V and 6 bases from J, with 10 bases between. The CDR3 extends over 13 amino acids. CDR3 coding DNA: TGTGCCATCAGTGAGACCAGGCGAAATGGCTACACCTTC. It yields the protein CAISETRRNGYTF.

The CDR3 DNA reads as TGCGCCAGCAGCCACAGACAGGGAAGTTCGACTGCATACACCTTC. This encodes CASSHRQGSSTAYTF. This chain links TRBV4-3 with TRBJ1-2; 7 bases line up with TRBD1. Germline assignment: CDR1 LGHNA and CDR2 YSLEER. The V segment lost 3 bases and the J segment 11 bases; nucleotides outside the gene matches: 15. CDR3 length: 15 residues.

This clone was observed once. The rearrangement links TRBV7-9 to TRBJ2-3, with TRBD2 as a possible D gene (5 bases). The V gene lost 5 bases and the J gene lost 1 base, with 7 bases spanning the gap. The CDR3 spans 13 residues. Looked up from germline, CDR1 is SEHNR and CDR2 is FQNEAQ (reference sequence). The CDR3 bases are TGTGCCAGCAGCCTCGGGGGCACAGATACGCAGTATTTT. Encoded protein: CASSLGGTDTQYF. Supplemented by reference TRBV7-9 and TRBJ2-3, the full variable domain reads DTGVSQNPRHKITKRGQNVTFRCDPISEHNRLYWYRQTLGQGPEFLTYFQNEAQLEKSRLLSDRFSAERPKGSFSTLEIQRTEQGDSAMYLCASSLGGTDTQYFGPGTRLTVL.

V and J are TRBV18 and TRBJ2-1; TRBD2 might be the D (5 bases). CDR1 KGHSH and CDR2 LQKENI come from the germline V gene. The V and J ends lost 11 bases and 4 bases respectively, with 18 bases between them. The CDR3 spans 14 residues. In DNA, the CDR3 is TGTGCCTCCCTCGAAGGACTCACGTACAATGAGCAGTTCTTC. Protein: CASLEGLTYNEQFF.

The V gene is TRBV5-5, the J gene TRBJ2-7, with D unclear. The CDR3 is 16 amino acids. V dropped 0 bases and J dropped 2 bases, with 15 bases sitting between them. CDR1 and CDR2 (germline): SGHKS, YYEKEE (reference sequence). CDR3 residues: CASSLAPVQAPYEQYF. CDR3 nucleotide sequence: TGTGCCAGCAGCTTGGCTCCGGTTCAAGCTCCCTACGAGCAGTACTTC.

The V and J genes are TRBV19 and TRBJ2-1, with D uncertain. Trimming cost V 6 bases and J 1 base, with 7 bases left between them. The CDR3 length is 13 residues. In germline, CDR1 is LNHDA, CDR2 SQIVND (reference sequence). The CDR3 DNA reads as TGTGCCAGTAGGTCTTTATCCTACAATGAGCAGTTCTTC. As protein: CASRSLSYNEQFF.

This sequence joins TRBV5-4 and TRBJ2-3; 9 nucleotides match TRBD1. Germline V CDR1 and CDR2: SGHNT, YYREEE (reference sequence). The length of the CDR3 is 15 residues. After removal of 3 bases from V and 5 bases from J, the junction contained 7 bases not matched to a gene. CDR3 bases: TGTGCCAGCAGCTCCGGGGACAGGGTGGGAGATACGCAGTATTTT. Translation gives CASSSGDRVGDTQYF.